This TCR beta chain was sequenced for a study of blood T cell repertoires in COVID-19. This CDR3 is 14 amino acids long. The ends were cut back, 3 bases at V and 4 bases at J, with 14 bases in the middle. Germline assignment: CDR1 DFQATT and CDR2 SNEGSKA (reference sequence). Libraries were prepared by immunoSEQ multiplex PCR; TCRdb keeps only in-frame clonotypes and omits some of them. This sample has fewer than 50,000 clones; roughly 90% occur once, and the top ten carry almost 35%. Source material: peripheral blood. The chain has TRBV20-1 and TRBJ2-3; no clear D gene. This clonotype originated in an older man with active COVID-19. The CDR3 loop reads CSASESQNPDTQYF. The CDR3 DNA is TGCAGTGCTAGTGAGAGCCAAAACCCAGATACGCAGTATTTT.